These 10 T cell receptor beta chains were all obtained from the same sample, sequenced in a study of cytomegalovirus exposure and HLA in healthy donors. Amplification used 60 Vbeta primers and 13 Jbeta primers. This table comes from immunoSEQ multiplex PCR, and its TCRdb copy is limited to in-frame clones, with some not included. The sample contains 200,000 to 250,000 clones, around four fifths of which appear only once. Source material: PBMCs. Every receptor here comes from a male donor in good health and CMV-seronegative.

The chain carries TRBV14 and TRBJ2-7; 10 nucleotides align to TRBD2. The V gene's germline CDR1 is SGHDN and CDR2 FVKESK. V trimming: 5 bases; J trimming: 6 bases; junction bases outside the gene matches: 10. CDR3 length: 15 amino acids. The CDR3 loop reads CASSASGRAPFEQYF. As DNA, the CDR3 is TGTGCCAGCAGCGCGAGCGGGAGGGCCCCCTTCGAGCAGTACTTC. Variable domain in full (rest from reference TRBV14 and TRBJ2-7): EAGVTQFPSHSVIEKGQTVTLRCDPISGHDNLYWYRRVMGKEIKFLLHFVKESKQDESGMPNNRFLAERTGGTYSTLKVQPAELEDSGVYFCASSASGRAPFEQYFGPGTRLTVT.

This sequence joins TRBV19 and TRBJ2-3; the match to TRBD2 covers 10 bases. The CDR3 contains 18 residues. Looked up from germline, CDR1 is LNHDA and CDR2 is SQIVND (reference sequence). V dropped 3 bases and J dropped 2; count of bases not matched to a gene: 11. The CDR3 protein is CASSIASGRGGPTDTQYF. CDR3 nucleotides: TGTGCCAGTAGTATTGCTAGCGGGAGAGGGGGCCCCACAGATACGCAGTATTTT.

The V call is TRBV28, the J call TRBJ1-1, with D perhaps matching TRBD1 (5 bases). The CDR3 sequence is 16 residues long. CDR1 and CDR2 (germline): MDHEN, SYDVKM. V was shortened by 5 bases and J by 4 bases, with 20 bases between the two germline ends. CDR3 in DNA: TGTGCCAGCAGTCTCCCGTTTGTAGTCGGGGGCACTGAAGCTTTCTTT. This translates into CASSLPFVVGGTEAFF.

This chain links TRBV19 with TRBJ1-3; D is unclear. The CDR3 contains 15 residues. Germline CDR1 is LNHDA and CDR2 is SQIVND (reference sequence). V lost 3 bases, J lost 2 bases, and 11 bases lay in between. The CDR3 here is CASSIAHTAGNTIYF. In DNA form, the CDR3 reads TGTGCCAGTAGTATCGCACACACAGCTGGAAACACCATATATTTT. Drawing the rest from reference TRBV19 and TRBJ1-3, the complete variable domain is DGGITQSPKYLFRKEGQNVTLSCEQNLNHDAMYWYRQDPGQGLRLIYYSQIVNDFQKGDIAEGYSVSREKKESFPLTVTSAQKNPTAFYLCASSIAHTAGNTIYFGEGSWLTVV.

In the case of this clone: An end of the junction does not agree with germline; a read error may underlie this. The V and J genes are TRBV19 and TRBJ2-1, with a weak D call TRBD1 (5 bases). CDR3 length: 11 amino acids. Per germline, CDR1 LNHDA and CDR2 SQIVND (reference sequence). CDR3 nucleotide sequence: TGTGCCAGTGAGGCAGGGTGGATTTTGATCTTC. Amino acid sequence: CASEAGWILIF.

The chain carries TRBV6-5 and TRBJ2-7, with a possible D match to TRBD2 (6 bases). V shed 0 bases and J shed 2 bases, with 14 bases lying between them. The CDR3 extends over 16 amino acids. CDR1 is MNHEY, CDR2 SVGAGI, per germline. The chain's CDR3 is CASSYSGTWGAYEQYF. CDR3 bases: TGTGCCAGCAGTTACTCGGGGACTTGGGGGGCCTACGAGCAGTACTTC.

The chain employs TRBV28 and TRBJ2-3; D is possibly TRBD2 (6 bases). This CDR3 has 14 residues. Germline CDR1 reads MDHEN; CDR2 reads SYDVKM. V was cut by 5 bases and J by 10 bases, with 19 bases left in between. CDR3 region: CASSPLLALAAQYF. In nucleotides, the CDR3 is TGTGCCAGCAGTCCCCTCCTCGCACTAGCAGCGCAGTATTTT.

The chain combines TRBV19 with TRBJ2-1; 13 bases are a match to TRBD2. This CDR3 spans 17 amino acids. V lost 4 bases to trimming and J lost 5 bases; unmatched junction nucleotides: 8. Germline-derived CDR1 and CDR2 are LNHDA and SQIVND (reference sequence). In DNA form, the CDR3 reads TGTGCCAGTAGTAGGACTAGCGGGAGTTCTTTTAACAATGAGCAGTTCTTC. It encodes CASSRTSGSSFNNEQFF.

The chain recombines TRBV11-2 with TRBJ2-1; 7 bases fit TRBD1. The V gene end was trimmed by 6 bases and the J gene end by 2 bases; junction bases not matched to a gene: 16. This CDR3 region has 18 residues. Germline CDR1 SGHAT, CDR2 FQNNGV. CDR3 bases: TGTGCCAGCAGTTTACGTCCCTCTGGACAGGTTCCCTACAATGAGCAGTTCTTC. Its translation: CASSLRPSGQVPYNEQFF.

The chain joins TRBV28 to TRBJ2-7, with D possibly TRBD1 on 6 matching bases. Germline lookup yields CDR1 MDHEN and CDR2 SYDVKM. This CDR3 is 14 amino acids long. The ends were cut back, 3 bases at V and 0 bases at J, with 9 bases in the middle. Here the CDR3 reads CASSFPGDSYEQYF. DNA of the CDR3: TGTGCCAGCAGTTTTCCAGGGGACTCCTACGAGCAGTACTTC.